Below, one T cell receptor (beta chain) is given with its context. This record comes from a study of blood T cell repertoires in COVID-19. Across the study: In each case, the material was cDNA or gDNA derived from T cells, B-cell-depleted T cells, or PBMCs.

V lost 6 bases to trimming and J lost 5 bases; unmatched junction nucleotides: 12. Looked up from germline, CDR1 is MNHEY and CDR2 is SVGAGI. The CDR3 extends over 15 amino acids. Original data processing: Researchers report that nucleated cell counts were estimated from reference gene primer amplification. Data came from immunoSEQ multiplex PCR; TCRdb stores just in-frame clones and leaves some out. V, J and clone size are those of that table, while D and trimming were read from the DNA. The data show 250,000 or so clones, about 89% seen once. The chain couples TRBV6-5 to TRBJ2-5, with 7 nucleotides matching TRBD2. The receptor comes from a man aged 40-55 years with active or convalescent COVID-19. Sequencing input: peripheral blood. CDR3 residues: CASRRPSGGGETQYF. In nucleotides, the CDR3 is TGTGCCAGCAGACGGCCTAGCGGAGGAGGGGAGACCCAGTACTTC.